This TCR beta chain appears in the sequencing data of a study of quantifying T cell responses using KT2 cells. Across the study: RNA was reverse transcribed with TCR alpha and beta constant-region primers.

The CDR3 length is 14 residues. V lost 6 bases and J lost 5; bases outside the gene matches: 7. Germline values: CDR1 MNHNY, CDR2 SVGAGI (reference sequence). Each cDNA got a UMI-containing oligo ligated at its 3' end. An equimolar mix of RC1.1 and RC1.2 primed the beta chain across TRBC1 and TRBC2. From the second PCR onward, TCR alpha and beta chains were processed separately. Each CDR3 protein is one row after TCRdb ran MiXCR on the UMI-ligation and nested PCR reads. The table records more than 55,000 distinct CDR3 sequences, roughly an eighth of them present only once. The sample is PBMC spiked with counted cells of clone KT2.

The sequenced sample was PBMCs spiked with cells of the T cell clone KT2. The clonotype was recovered from a human donor. V gene TRBV6-6 combines with J gene TRBJ2-7; 10 nucleotides line up with TRBD2. The CDR3, as DNA: TGTGCCAGCAGAGCAAGCGGGAGGGCGGACGAGCAGTACTTC. This gives the protein CASRASGRADEQYF.